The 21 T cell receptor beta chains reported below all come from one sample, sequenced in a study of blood T cell repertoires in COVID-19. Clones were sequenced by immunoSEQ multiplex PCR, and TCRdb holds only the in-frame ones, with some missing. The sample has 130,000 or so clones, around 85% seen once; the top ten hold about 18%. The sequenced material came from peripheral blood. These TCRs come from a woman of 80 years or more with acute or convalescent COVID-19.

This chain uses TRBV18 with TRBJ2-2, with 8 bases identical to TRBD2. The CDR3 spans 16 residues. With 3 bases clipped from V and 6 bases from J, the junction kept 9 bases outside the gene matches. Per the germline V gene, CDR1 is KGHSH and CDR2 is LQKENI. The CDR3 sequence: CASSPSQRERAGELFF. CDR3 sequence (DNA): TGTGCCAGCTCACCTTCCCAGCGGGAGCGCGCCGGGGAGCTGTTTTTT.

The chain has TRBV7-8 and TRBJ2-3, with 7 bases that match TRBD1. Germline loops: CDR1 SGHVS, CDR2 FQNEAQ. Unmatched junction bases numbered 18, after V lost 8 bases and J lost 4 bases. CDR3 length: 17 amino acids. CDR3 residues: CASEPHGTVKWADTQYF. CDR3 bases: TGTGCCAGCGAACCCCACGGGACAGTCAAATGGGCAGATACGCAGTATTTT.

This sequence joins TRBV6-5 and TRBJ1-4; 7 bases fit TRBD1. With V trimmed by 5 bases and J by 7 bases, 4 bases remained unmatched. CDR1 MNHEY and CDR2 SVGAGI come from the germline V gene. The CDR3 loop spans 13 amino acids. The CDR3 DNA reads TGTGCCAGCAGTAACAGGGGATCTGAAAAACTGTTTTTT. Protein product: CASSNRGSEKLFF.

The chain uses TRBV7-9 and TRBJ1-2; D is uncertain. The CDR3 covers 12 residues. Germline loops: CDR1 SEHNR, CDR2 FQNEAQ (reference sequence). Trimming took 1 base from V and 4 from J, leaving 4 bases between them. CDR3 bases: TGTGCCAGCAGCTTAGTCTCCTATGGCTACACCTTC. Translated: CASSLVSYGYTF. The full variable domain, rest sourced from reference TRBV7-9 and TRBJ1-2, is DTGVSQNPRHKITKRGQNVTFRCDPISEHNRLYWYRQTLGQGPEFLTYFQNEAQLEKSRLLSDRFSAERPKGSFSTLEIQRTEQGDSAMYLCASSLVSYGYTFGSGTRLTVV.

The genes are TRBV18 and TRBJ1-3; no clear D. The CDR3 loop spans 15 amino acids. The germline V gene has CDR1 KGHSH and CDR2 LQKENI. V was pared by 3 bases and J by 2 bases, with 11 bases between. CDR3 in amino acids: CASSPGHSPGNTIYF. CDR3 DNA sequence: TGTGCCAGCTCACCGGGCCACAGCCCTGGAAACACCATATATTTT.

The chain carries TRBV30 and TRBJ2-3; no firm D call. The V gene lost 2 bases and the J gene lost 2 bases, with 11 bases spanning the gap. CDR3 length equals 14 residues. Germline CDR1 GTSNPN, CDR2 SVGIG (reference sequence). The CDR3 region is CAWSSLYVTDTQYF. DNA for the CDR3: TGTGCCTGGAGTTCACTGTACGTCACAGATACGCAGTATTTT.

This chain uses TRBV6-5 with TRBJ1-2; D ambiguous. V lost 4 bases, J lost 5 bases, and 11 bases lay in between. The CDR3 is 13 residues long. Germline CDR1 MNHEY, CDR2 SVGAGI. The CDR3 reads CASSFQAAYGYTF. The CDR3 DNA follows: TGTGCCAGCAGTTTTCAGGCAGCTTATGGCTACACCTTC.

The chain combines TRBV30 with TRBJ1-6; 9 positions agree with TRBD1. The CDR3 has 13 residues. J lost 9 bases, V lost 7 bases, and 7 bases had no gene match. Looked up from germline, CDR1 is GTSNPN and CDR2 is SVGIG (reference sequence). The CDR3, as DNA: TGTGCCTTATACAGGGGGCTGGGTTCACCCCTCCACTTT. Its translation is CALYRGLGSPLHF.

This clone has ten or more counts. This sequence joins TRBV4-1 and TRBJ2-7; maybe TRBD1 (5 bases). The V end lost 3 bases, the J end lost 3 bases, and 15 bases lay between the germline ends. This CDR3 is built from 15 residues. Germline CDR1 reads MGHRA; CDR2 reads YSYEKL. CDR3 sequence (DNA): TGCGCCAGCAGCCATTGGACAAGGAGCATCTACGAGCAGTACTTC. Amino acids: CASSHWTRSIYEQYF.

V gene TRBV6-6 combines with J gene TRBJ2-7; 10 nucleotides match TRBD2. CDR1 MNHNY and CDR2 SVGAGI come from the germline V gene (reference sequence). The CDR3 totals 15 residues. Trimming removed 6 bases from V and 0 bases from J; junction bases left unmatched: 5. CDR3: CASRLGLAASYEQYF. DNA of the CDR3: TGTGCCAGCAGACTCGGACTAGCGGCCTCCTACGAGCAGTACTTC.

This rearrangement joins TRBV5-1 to TRBJ1-4, with D perhaps matching TRBD1 (5 bases). Germline CDR1 is SGHRS and CDR2 is YFSETQ. Trimming took off 3 bases at V and 6 bases at J, with 9 bases between the two ends. CDR3 length: 13 amino acids. This CDR3 reads CASSSKGDEKLFF. The CDR3 DNA reads as TGCGCCAGCAGCTCCAAAGGGGATGAAAAACTGTTTTTT. Looking up the rest from reference TRBV5-1 and TRBJ1-4 gives the full variable domain: KAGVTQTPRYLIKTRGQQVTLSCSPISGHRSVSWYQQTPGQGLQFLFEYFSETQRNKGNFPGRFSGRQFSNSRSEMNVSTLELGDSALYLCASSSKGDEKLFFGSGTQLSVL.

The rearrangement uses TRBV6-5 and TRBJ2-1; weak D call: TRBD1 (5 bases). CDR1 is MNHEY and CDR2 is SVGAGI in the germline V gene. V dropped 0 bases and J dropped 0 bases, with 9 bases sitting between them. The CDR3 loop spans 16 amino acids. The CDR3, as DNA: TGTGCCAGCAGTTACTCATCCAGGGCCTCCTACAATGAGCAGTTCTTC. This encodes CASSYSSRASYNEQFF.

This chain uses TRBV4-3 with TRBJ2-3, with TRBD2 identical over 8 bases. Looked up from germline, CDR1 is LGHNA and CDR2 is YSLEER. This CDR3 is built from 14 residues. The CDR3, as DNA: TGCCCCCCCAGCCAACGGGGGGGGGCGGATACGCAGTATTTT. It translates to CPPSQRGGADTQYF.

This clone was seen only once. The chain uses TRBV19 and TRBJ1-5, with D unresolved. CDR1 and CDR2 (germline): LNHDA, SQIVND (reference sequence). Trimming left V 3 bases short and J 7 bases short, with 13 bases between. The CDR3 covers 14 residues. The CDR3 spells CASSINQMRQPQHF. The CDR3 DNA is TGTGCCAGTAGTATTAACCAGATGCGGCAGCCCCAGCATTTT.

The chain recombines TRBV19 with TRBJ1-4; possible D gene TRBD1, 6 bases. Per the germline V gene, CDR1 is LNHDA and CDR2 is SQIVND (reference sequence). This CDR3 region has 16 residues. Between the trimmed V and J ends, which lost 5 bases and 4 bases, there was a span of 17 bases. In DNA, the CDR3 is TGTGCCAGTAGTTCCCGGGGGGCAGCGGGTAATGAAAAACTGTTTTTT. Its protein product is CASSSRGAAGNEKLFF.

This clone was picked up a small number of times. The genes are TRBV5-4 and TRBJ1-2; 9 bases map to TRBD1. The V gene end was trimmed by 0 bases and the J gene end by 4 bases; junction bases not matched to a gene: 7. The germline CDR1 and CDR2 sequences are SGHNT and YYREEE (reference sequence). The CDR3 has 16 residues. The CDR3 sequence is CASSLEATGQGYGYTF. The CDR3, as DNA: TGTGCCAGCAGCTTGGAAGCCACGGGACAGGGCTATGGCTACACCTTC.

The CDR3, as DNA: TGTGCCAGCAGTTGGACAGGGGACTGGGGGCAGCCCCAGCATTTT. Translated, it gives CASSWTGDWGQPQHF. The chain links TRBV6-5 to TRBJ1-5; 9 bases agree with TRBD1. V shed 4 bases, J shed 7 bases, and the junction held 8 bases outside the gene matches. Germline V gives CDR1 MNHEY, CDR2 SVGAGI. The CDR3 is 15 residues long.

V gene TRBV30 combines with J gene TRBJ1-3, with D possibly being TRBD1 (5 bases). In germline, CDR1 is GTSNPN, CDR2 SVGIG (reference sequence). Trimming stripped 1 base from V and 3 bases from J, with 10 bases between. The length of the CDR3 is 14 residues. The CDR3 loop reads CAWSAGGVGNTIYF. In DNA form, the CDR3 reads TGTGCCTGGAGTGCCGGGGGAGTTGGAAACACCATATATTTT.

J is TRBJ2-1 and V is TRBV10-3; D perhaps matches TRBD2 (5 bases). The ends were cut back, 0 bases at V and 0 bases at J, with 9 bases in the middle. Looked up from germline, CDR1 is ENHRY and CDR2 is SYGVKD. This CDR3 comprises 16 residues. Here the CDR3 DNA reads TGTGCCATCAGTGAGTCGAGGGAAAGCTCCTACAATGAGCAGTTCTTC. Translating it yields CAISESRESSYNEQFF.

CDR3 nucleotide sequence: TGTGCCAGTAGTCCGGACCTTGGGACAGGAGACTATGGCTACACCTTC. Translating gives CASSPDLGTGDYGYTF. The chain recombines TRBV19 with TRBJ1-2; TRBD1 matches at 8 bases. V lost 5 bases, J lost 3 bases, and 11 bases stayed unmatched. This CDR3 comprises 16 residues. Germline lookup yields CDR1 LNHDA and CDR2 SQIVND (reference sequence). The variable domain in full, with the rest retrieved from reference TRBV19 and TRBJ1-2, is DGGITQSPKYLFRKEGQNVTLSCEQNLNHDAMYWYRQDPGQGLRLIYYSQIVNDFQKGDIAEGYSVSREKKESFPLTVTSAQKNPTAFYLCASSPDLGTGDYGYTFGSGTRLTVV.

V usage is TRBV2 and J usage is TRBJ1-6; 8 nucleotides align to TRBD1. The CDR3 is made up of 15 amino acids. The junction had 5 bases not matched to a gene; V was cut back by 0 bases and J by 10 bases. CDR1 and CDR2 (germline): SNHLY, FYNNEI. CDR3 DNA: TGTGCCAGCAGTGAAGCCGGGACAGGCGGGTCACCCCTCCACTTT. Its translation: CASSEAGTGGSPLHF.